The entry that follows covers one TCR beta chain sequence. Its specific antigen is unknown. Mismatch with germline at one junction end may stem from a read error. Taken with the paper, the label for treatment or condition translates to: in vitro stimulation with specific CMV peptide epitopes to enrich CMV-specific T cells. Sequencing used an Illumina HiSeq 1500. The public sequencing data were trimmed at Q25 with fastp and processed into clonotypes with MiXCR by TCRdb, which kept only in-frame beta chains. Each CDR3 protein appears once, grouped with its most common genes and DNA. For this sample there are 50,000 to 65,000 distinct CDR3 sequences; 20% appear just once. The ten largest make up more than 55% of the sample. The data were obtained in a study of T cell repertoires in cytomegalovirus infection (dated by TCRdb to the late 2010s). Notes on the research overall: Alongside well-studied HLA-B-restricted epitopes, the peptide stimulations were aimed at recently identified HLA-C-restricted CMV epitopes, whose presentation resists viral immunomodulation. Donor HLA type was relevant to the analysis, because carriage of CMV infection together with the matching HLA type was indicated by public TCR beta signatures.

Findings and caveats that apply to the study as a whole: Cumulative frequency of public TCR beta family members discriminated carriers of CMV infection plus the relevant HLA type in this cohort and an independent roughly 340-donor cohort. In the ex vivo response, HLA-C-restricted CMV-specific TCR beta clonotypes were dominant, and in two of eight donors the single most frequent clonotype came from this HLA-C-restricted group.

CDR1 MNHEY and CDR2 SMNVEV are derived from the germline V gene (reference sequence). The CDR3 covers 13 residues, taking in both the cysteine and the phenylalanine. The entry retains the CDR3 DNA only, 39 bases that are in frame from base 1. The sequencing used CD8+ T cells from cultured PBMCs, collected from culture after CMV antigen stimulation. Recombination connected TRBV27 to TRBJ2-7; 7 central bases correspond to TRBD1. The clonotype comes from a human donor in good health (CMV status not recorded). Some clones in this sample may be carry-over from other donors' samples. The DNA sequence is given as TGTGCCGGCAGTCCAGGGACAGTTCCCGAGCAGTACTTC. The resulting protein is CAGSPGTVPEQYF.